Following are 3 T cell receptor beta chains from one sample sequenced in a study of breast tumors, draining lymph nodes, adjacent tissues. Axillary draining lymph nodes of breast cancer patients supplied the node samples. TCRdb re-called the multiplex PCR reads through MiXCR, storing one row per CDR3 protein. The sample records 290,000 or so distinct CDR3 sequences, 30% to 35% being singletons. Material for sequencing was axillary lymph node tissue. Receptors originate from a female donor with breast cancer. Some clones in this sample may be carry-over from other donors' samples.

This clonotype has more than one count but fewer than ten. DNA of the CDR3: TGTGCCAGCAGCCAAGATACCGGGAACAACAATGAGCAGTTCTTC. Translating it yields CASSQDTGNNNEQFF. The J gene is TRBJ2-1, the V gene TRBV3-1, with a weak D call TRBD2 (5 bases). V lost 0 bases and J lost 5, with 11 bases in between. From germline, CDR1 is LGHDT and CDR2 YNNKEL (reference sequence). This CDR3 contains 15 residues.

The chain has TRBV20-1 and TRBJ1-2; no reliable D call. Trimming took 3 bases from V and 2 from J, leaving 10 bases between them. Germline CDR1 is DFQATT and CDR2 is SNEGSKA (reference sequence). The CDR3 contains 13 residues. This CDR3 is CSARTSGNYGYTF. CDR3 DNA: TGCAGTGCTAGGACTAGCGGGAACTATGGCTACACCTTC.

On this clonotype: Germline and junction disagree at one end, which may indicate a read error. The chain joins TRBV6-5 to TRBJ2-7, with unresolved D. The CDR3 has 13 residues. Germline assignment: CDR1 MNHEY and CDR2 SVGAGI. The CDR3 reads CASSHSLAYEQYF. For the CDR3, the DNA is TGTGCCAGCAGTCACTCTCTAGCCTACGAGCAGTACTTC.